Listed below are T cell receptor beta chains from one sample, sequenced in a study of identical twins. TCRdb processed the 5' RACE reads anew with MiXCR; each CDR3 protein has one entry. The sample yields about 730,000 distinct CDR3 sequences, approximately 21% seen once. These data were also reused for a study on T cells expressing NK-cell markers.

The sequenced material came from PBMCs. Source of these receptors: a woman younger than 35 in good health. Both conserved end residues are part of each CDR3. D genes are given only for firm matches. Size is omitted from some rows. Given values are once, few, many or a class for expanded clones.

>TRBJ2-1|NA|TRBV11-2|many
TGTGCCAGCAGCTCCGGTGGGGGACCGCGAGCCAACAATGAGCAGTTCTTC
CASSSGGGPRANNEQFF
>TRBJ2-5|TRBD2|TRBV4-3|many
TGCGCCAGCAGCCAAGATGGGCAGCGGGAGGAGACCCAGTACTTC
CASSQDGQREETQYF
>TRBJ1-2|NA|TRBV2|NA
TGTGCCAGCGGTGACATCGGAAGCTCTGGCTACACCTTC
CASGDIGSSGYTF
>TRBJ2-7|TRBD2|TRBV5-1|NA
TGCGCCAGCAGCACCGCGGGACTACAAACATCCTCCTACGAGCAGTACTTC
CASSTAGLQTSSYEQYF
>TRBJ1-4|NA|TRBV5-6|few
TGTGCCAGCAGCTTTGGACGGACTAATGAAAAACTGTTTTTT
CASSFGRTNEKLFF
>TRBJ2-4|TRBD1|TRBV6-2/TRBV6-3|few
TGTGCCAGCAGCCCTACCGGGACAGTGAGAGGAGAGTACTTC
CASSPTGTVRGEYF
>TRBJ2-7|NA|TRBV5-1|many
TGCGCCAGCAGCGGGGGAGGGACAAGCGCCTACGAGCAGTACTTC
CASSGGGTSAYEQYF
>TRBJ2-1|NA|TRBV20-1|few
TGCAGTGCTAGTCCCCTAGCCGATGAGCAGTTCTTC
CSASPLADEQFF
>TRBJ2-7|NA|TRBV6-5|NA
TGTGCCAGCAGTTACAGTCGCCTGGCGAGGGACGAGCAGTACTTC
CASSYSRLARDEQYF
>TRBJ2-1|TRBD2|TRBV6-2/TRBV6-3|few
TGTGCCAGCGACAACACCCGTCGGACTAGCGGGAGGGTTCAGTTCTTC
CASDNTRRTSGRVQFF
>TRBJ1-2|NA|TRBV7-9|NA
TGTGCCAGCAGCTTCTCCGGAGGGAGGGAAGACTATGGCTACACCTTC
CASSFSGGREDYGYTF
>TRBJ2-7|NA|TRBV10-3|NA
TGTGCCATCAGTGAGGCTATCCGGGACGAGCAGTACTTC
CAISEAIRDEQYF
>TRBJ1-5|NA|TRBV20-1|NA
TGCAGTGCTAGCGCCTTCAGACAGAGGAAGCCCCAGCATTTT
CSASAFRQRKPQHF
>TRBJ2-3|TRBD2|TRBV12-3/TRBV12-4|NA
TGTGCCAGCACCCTCGGCGGGGGGCCAACAGATACGCAGTATTTT
CASTLGGGPTDTQYF
>TRBJ2-3|NA|TRBV29-1|NA
TGCAGCGTTGAAGTTTCTGTTGCGTTGTCCCCGGGAGATACGCAGTATTTT
CSVEVSVALSPGDTQYF
>TRBJ2-2|TRBD2|TRBV9|NA
TGTGCCAGCAGCGTACAAAGCGGGAGTCTCACCGGGGAGCTGTTTTTT
CASSVQSGSLTGELFF
>TRBJ2-1|TRBD1|TRBV29-1|few
TGCAGCGTTGAAGGACAGGGCCCTAATGAGCAGTTCTTC
CSVEGQGPNEQFF
>TRBJ2-7|NA|TRBV12-3/TRBV12-4|many
TGTGCCAGCAGTCTAACCGGGACCTACGAGCAGTACTTC
CASSLTGTYEQYF
>TRBJ2-2|TRBD2|TRBV2|few
TGTGCCAGCAGTGGTAATGGACTAGCGGGCACCGGGGAGCTGTTTTTT
CASSGNGLAGTGELFF
>TRBJ2-3|TRBD2|TRBV19|many
TGTGCCAGTAGTATTCCGGCGGGGGGGGGCACAGATACGCAGTATTTT
CASSIPAGGGTDTQYF
>TRBJ2-1|NA|TRBV5-5|NA
TGTGCCAGCAGCTTACGTGATAGCGGCTACAATGAGCAGTTCTTC
CASSLRDSGYNEQFF
>TRBJ2-7|NA|TRBV12-3/TRBV12-4|few
TGTGCCAGCAGTACGAGGGGTTCCTCCTACGAGCAGTACTTC
CASSTRGSSYEQYF
>TRBJ1-1|NA|TRBV20-1|few
TGCAGTGCTACACTCCCTGCAGGGGAAGCTTTCTTT
CSATLPAGEAFF
>TRBJ1-2|TRBD1|TRBV5-1|few
TGCGCCAGCAGCCAGACAGGGGCCGGCTACACCTTC
CASSQTGAGYTF
>TRBJ1-1|NA|TRBV10-1|few
TGCGCCAGCAGTTTCAAAGCTTTCTTT
CASSFKAFF
>TRBJ1-3|NA|TRBV20-1|NA
TGCAGTGCTAGGCCGGGACTGCTCTCTGGAAACACCATATATTTT
CSARPGLLSGNTIYF
>TRBJ2-1|NA|TRBV6-1|NA
TGTGCCAGCTGCCTGAGCAGGGGCCTTTCCTACAATGAGCAGTTCTTC
CASCLSRGLSYNEQFF
>TRBJ1-2|TRBD1|TRBV28|few
TGTGCCAGCAGTGTAAGGACAGGATATTATGGCTACACCTTC
CASSVRTGYYGYTF
>TRBJ2-3|TRBD1|TRBV19|NA
TGTGCCAGTACCCGGTCGGGACAGGGGGCTACAGATACGCAGTATTTT
CASTRSGQGATDTQYF
>TRBJ2-6|TRBD1|TRBV6-1|many
TGTGCCAGCAGGGGGACAGCGTCTGGGGCCAACGTCCTGACTTTC
CASRGTASGANVLTF
>TRBJ2-2|NA|TRBV20-1|NA
TGCAGTGGACTAGGGACCGGGGCCGGGGAGCTGTTTTTT
CSGLGTGAGELFF
>TRBJ2-4|TRBD2|TRBV20-1|NA
TGCAGTGCTAGAGATCCCCTAGCGGGTGCCAAAAACATTCAGTACTTC
CSARDPLAGAKNIQYF
>TRBJ2-3|NA|TRBV12-3/TRBV12-4|few
TGTGCCAGCAGTGGTAGACAGACGGATACGCAGTATTTT
CASSGRQTDTQYF
>TRBJ2-3|NA|TRBV5-6|NA
TGTGCCAGCAGCTCAACGCAGCTAGCGAATACGCAGTATTTT
CASSSTQLANTQYF
>TRBJ1-4|NA|TRBV12-3/TRBV12-4|NA
TGTGCCAGCAGTTGGACAGATACTAATGAAAAACTGTTTTTT
CASSWTDTNEKLFF
>TRBJ2-2|TRBD2|TRBV5-1|once
TGCGCCAGCAGCACGGGACTAGCGGGAGGGCCTAGGAACGGGGAGCTGTTTTTT
CASSTGLAGGPRNGELFF
>TRBJ2-3|NA|TRBV20-1|NA
TGCAGTGCTAGAGCGGTGAGGCAAGCTAGCACAGATACGCAGTATTTT
CSARAVRQASTDTQYF
>TRBJ2-4|TRBD2|TRBV20-1|few
TGCAGTGCTGCACTAGCGGGCGTAAACATTCAGTACTTC
CSAALAGVNIQYF
>TRBJ1-1|NA|TRBV12-3/TRBV12-4|few
TGTGCCAGCACCTTAAGGGCAGATAAAGCTTTCTTT
CASTLRADKAFF
>TRBJ2-7|NA|TRBV5-1|NA
TGCGCCAGCAGCTTGGAGTTGCGTTCTACCTCCCCCTACGAGCAGTACTTC
CASSLELRSTSPYEQYF
>TRBJ1-1|TRBD1|TRBV5-5|few
TGTGCCAGCAGCACCCGAGGGGACAGGGAGGACACTGAAGCTTTCTTT
CASSTRGDREDTEAFF
>TRBJ2-1|NA|TRBV5-1|NA
TGCGCCAGCAGTCATGGGACTTCCAATGAGCAGTTCTTC
CASSHGTSNEQFF
>TRBJ2-1|NA|TRBV4-1|few
TGCGCCAGCAGCCAAGGGAGGAGGGGCCAAAATGAGCAGTTCTTC
CASSQGRRGQNEQFF
>TRBJ2-1|NA|TRBV29-1|NA
TGCAGCGTTGAAGAGCACGGCGGACGTGGTGAGCAGTTCTTC
CSVEEHGGRGEQFF
>TRBJ2-7|NA|TRBV7-2|many
TGTGCCAGCAGCTTAGTCGGAGGGGGTTCTTACGAGCAGTACTTC
CASSLVGGGSYEQYF
>TRBJ2-5|NA|TRBV5-1|few
TGCGCCAGCAGCTTGGATCCCTCAGAGACCCAGTACTTC
CASSLDPSETQYF